The 10 T cell receptor beta chains below were found in one sample sequenced in a study of CDR3 diversity in severe acne. TCRdb re-called the PCR reads through MiXCR, storing one row per CDR3 protein. The sample records about 86,000 distinct CDR3 sequences, 45% to 55% being singletons. Material for sequencing was blood. The source is a male donor in good health, without acne.

J is TRBJ2-2 and V is TRBV7-3; TRBD2 matches at 8 bases. The CDR3 is 16 amino acids. Trimming at V came to 6 bases and at J to 6 bases, leaving 12 bases not matched to a gene. Germline values: CDR1 SGHTA, CDR2 FQGTGA. The CDR3 region has the DNA TGTGCCAGCAGTTTACAGCGGGAGTCCCGCGCCGGGGAGCTGTTTTTT. This translates into CASSLQRESRAGELFF.

This clonotype has a count of ten or more. J is TRBJ2-2 and V is TRBV12-3 or TRBV12-4; D not resolved. The CDR3 covers 13 residues. The V end lost 3 bases, the J end lost 6 bases, and 8 bases lay between the germline ends. The CDR3 region has the DNA TGTGCCAGCAGTTTGACCGGGCCCGGGGAGCTGTTTTTT. This sequence encodes CASSLTGPGELFF.

This clonotype was recorded once. The chain carries TRBV2 and TRBJ2-3; 8 nucleotides align to TRBD2. J lost 3 bases, V lost 4 bases, and 6 bases had no gene match. This CDR3 has 15 residues. Germline V gene lookup returns CDR1 SNHLY and CDR2 FYNNEI. The CDR3 is CASSAGGRKTDTQYF. Here the CDR3 DNA reads TGTGCCAGCAGTGCGGGCGGGAGGAAGACAGATACGCAGTATTTT.

Only a few counts were recorded for this clonotype. The rearrangement links TRBV29-1 to TRBJ2-7, with TRBD2 matching 7 bases. After removal of 6 bases from V and 4 bases from J, the junction contained 18 bases not matched to a gene. Germline V gene sequence: CDR1 SQVTM, CDR2 ANQGSEA. The CDR3 runs 16 residues. DNA of the CDR3: TGCAGCGTCCTACCTCCCCTAGCGGAGGGATTTTACGAGCAGTACTTC. Translating it yields CSVLPPLAEGFYEQYF.

This clonotype occurred many times. The J gene is TRBJ1-5, the V gene TRBV5-1, with no clear D. CDR1 and CDR2 (germline): SGHRS, YFSETQ. The V end was cut by 2 bases, the J end by 5 bases, with 8 bases between. This CDR3 spans 13 amino acids. The CDR3 DNA reads TGCGCCAGCAGCTTCGACGGACATCAGCCCCAGCATTTT. It encodes CASSFDGHQPQHF.

This clonotype showed up many times. This sequence joins TRBV6-6 and TRBJ2-1; 11 nucleotides agree with TRBD2. Unmatched junction bases numbered 11, after V lost 2 bases and J lost 5 bases. The CDR3 is 18 amino acids. CDR1 MNHNY and CDR2 SVGAGI come from the germline V gene (reference sequence). In DNA, the CDR3 is TGTGCCAGCAGTTACGGATTAGTAGCGGGGGGGGGGGACAATGAGCAGTTCTTC. This sequence encodes CASSYGLVAGGGDNEQFF.

The rearrangement uses TRBV6-5 and TRBJ2-3; D is undetermined. Germline-derived CDR1 and CDR2 are MNHEY and SVGAGI. Trimming removed 6 bases at V and 11 bases at J, with 15 bases between. The CDR3 is made up of 12 amino acids. CDR3: CASRGYGNEQYF. The CDR3 bases are TGTGCCAGCAGGGGGTACGGCAATGAGCAGTATTTT.

V usage is TRBV24-1 and J usage is TRBJ2-5, with 8 bases lining up with TRBD2. The germline V gene has CDR1 KGHDR and CDR2 SFDVKD. Trimming removed 4 bases from V and 5 bases from J; junction bases left unmatched: 11. The CDR3 runs to 16 residues. For the CDR3, the DNA is TGTGCCACCAGTGACCGGACGGGAGGGCAGTTGGAGACCCAGTACTTC. It specifies CATSDRTGGQLETQYF.

The rearrangement links TRBV18 to TRBJ1-1, with 10 bases aligning to TRBD1. The V gene end was trimmed by 10 bases and the J gene end by 8 bases; junction bases not matched to a gene: 19. Germline values: CDR1 KGHSH, CDR2 LQKENI. The CDR3 is made up of 16 amino acids. CDR3 residues: CATYPPNRDRGAEAFF. DNA for the CDR3: TGTGCCACCTACCCTCCGAACAGGGACAGGGGCGCCGAAGCTTTCTTT.

The table lists this clonotype with many counts. The DNA of the CDR3 is TGTGCCAGCAGCACGGGGGAGATTGAAGCTTTCTTT. It yields the protein CASSTGEIEAFF. The rearrangement links TRBV6-5 to TRBJ1-1; possible D gene TRBD1, 5 bases. V gave up 6 bases and J gave up 7 bases, with 12 bases separating them. Germline V CDR1 and CDR2: MNHEY, SVGAGI. This CDR3 region has 12 residues.